The 5 T cell receptor beta chains presented below share a single source sample, sequenced in a study of blood T cells in healthy people across ages. It was with a sample-barcoded 5' primer and a J-beta primer mix that a second PCR of roughly 7 to 12 cycles was run. TCRdb reprocessed the 5' RACE reads with MiXCR, giving one entry per CDR3 protein. The table shows approximately 800,000 distinct CDR3 sequences, with 58% occurring only once. Input material: blood. The receptor source for this set is a man between 25 and 39 years old in good health.

This chain connects TRBV11-2 to TRBJ2-1, with 8 bases that match TRBD2. The CDR3 totals 11 residues. V lost 4 bases to trimming and J lost 12 bases; unmatched junction nucleotides: 2. CDR1 is SGHAT and CDR2 is FQNNGV in the germline V gene. In nucleotides, the CDR3 is TGTGCCAGCAGCTCGGCGGGAGGGCAGTTCTTC. It is translated as CASSSAGGQFF.

V is TRBV20-1 and J is TRBJ2-2, with a possible D match to TRBD2 (6 bases). Germline V gene data show CDR1 as DFQATT and CDR2 as SNEGSKA (reference sequence). The V gene lost 5 bases and the J gene lost 2 bases, with 21 bases spanning the gap. The CDR3 has 17 amino acids. The CDR3: CSAGRFLYGSNTGELFF. DNA of the CDR3: TGCAGTGCTGGCCGCTTCCTTTACGGGAGTAACACCGGGGAGCTGTTTTTT.

This rearrangement joins TRBV6-5 to TRBJ1-2; D unclear. The CDR3 has 16 residues. Germline V CDR1 and CDR2: MNHEY, SVGAGI. V was pared by 6 bases and J by 5 bases, with 22 bases between. The CDR3 sequence: CASSSASGPHSYGYTF. CDR3 bases: TGTGCCAGCAGCTCGGCGAGCGGGCCGCATTCTTATGGCTACACCTTC.

The rearrangement links TRBV2 to TRBJ2-2, with D perhaps matching TRBD1 (5 bases). Trimming took off 2 bases at V and 0 bases at J, with 10 bases between the two ends. The CDR3 is made up of 16 amino acids. Germline assignment: CDR1 SNHLY and CDR2 FYNNEI. CDR3 loop: CASSEQGPANTGELFF. CDR3 DNA: TGTGCCAGCAGTGAACAGGGCCCCGCGAACACCGGGGAGCTGTTTTTT.

The chain joins TRBV7-8 to TRBJ2-3; possibly TRBD1 or TRBD2 for D (5 bases each). Germline CDR1 SGHVS, CDR2 FQNEAQ. CDR3 length: 14 residues. With 5 bases removed from V and 6 bases from J, the gap between germline ends came to 15 bases. In nucleotides, the CDR3 is TGTGCCAGCAGCCGAGGGGACGGCGGCGATACGCAGTATTTT. It is translated as CASSRGDGGDTQYF.